This T cell receptor (beta chain) was sequenced during a study of early T cells in non-severe SARS-CoV-2 infection. The CDR3 loop spans 15 amino acids. With 6 bases clipped from V and 0 bases from J, the junction kept 2 bases outside the gene matches. Germline V gene data show CDR1 as SEHNR and CDR2 as FQNEAQ (reference sequence). General observations from the study: CD4 and private specificities were missed by VDJdb matching, which favored anti-spike CD8 responses.

As concerns this clonotype: The antigen remains unidentified.

In TCRdb, the 5' RACE reads were re-called with MiXCR into one record per CDR3 protein. The sample yields over 50,000 distinct CDR3 sequences, just under 15% seen once. The chain joins TRBV7-9 to TRBJ2-3; TRBD2 matches at 11 bases. The receptor comes from an adult who was a healthcare worker with PCR-confirmed SARS-CoV-2 infection or an uninfected control (not recorded which). The material was whole blood, obtained at baseline. CDR3 protein: CASRRLAGSTDTQYF. The CDR3 DNA follows: TGTGCCAGCAGACGACTAGCGGGGAGCACAGATACGCAGTATTTT.